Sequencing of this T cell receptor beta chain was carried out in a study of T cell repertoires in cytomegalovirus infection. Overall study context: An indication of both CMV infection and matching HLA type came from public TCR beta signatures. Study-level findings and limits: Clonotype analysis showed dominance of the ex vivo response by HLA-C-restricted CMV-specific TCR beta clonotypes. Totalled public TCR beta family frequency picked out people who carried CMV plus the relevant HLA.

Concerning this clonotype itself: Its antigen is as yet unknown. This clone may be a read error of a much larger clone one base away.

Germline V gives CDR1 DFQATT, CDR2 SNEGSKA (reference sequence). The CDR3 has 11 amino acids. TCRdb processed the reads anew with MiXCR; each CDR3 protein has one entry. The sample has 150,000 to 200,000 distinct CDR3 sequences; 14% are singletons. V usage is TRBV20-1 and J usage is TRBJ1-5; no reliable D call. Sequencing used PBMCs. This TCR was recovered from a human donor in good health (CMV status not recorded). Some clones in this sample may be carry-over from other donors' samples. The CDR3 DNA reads TGCAGTGCTAGAGGGGGTCAGCCCCAGCGTTTT. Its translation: CSARGGQPQRF.